Each of the 15 T cell receptor beta chains below was sequenced from the same sample in a study of CD8 T cells in ankylosing spondylitis (dated by TCRdb to 2016 to 2017). Study-wide conclusions, independent of this receptor: A TCR beta motif of about eight highly homologous amino acid variants appeared characteristic of blood from ankylosing spondylitis patients.

These receptors are not linked to any known antigen. The library was produced with 5' RACE. Sequenced on an Illumina HiSeq 2500. Through fastp at Q25 and MiXCR, TCRdb rebuilt clones from the public reads, retaining in-frame beta chains. Every CDR3 protein is listed once, alongside the most common genes and DNA of its rows. The sample records a few hundred thousand distinct CDR3 sequences, about 17% of which are singletons. The top ten constitute roughly 43% of the sample. Sequencing input: blood, either unsorted or a sorted T cell fraction (not recorded which). Every receptor here comes from a male donor with ankylosing spondylitis.

This clonotype was counted ten times or more. This chain joins TRBV12-3 or TRBV12-4 and TRBJ2-3; no clear D gene. The V end was cut by 5 bases, the J end by 1 base, with 13 bases between. The CDR3 is 15 amino acids. The CDR3 sequence is CASSPMGGGTDTQYF. The DNA of the CDR3 is TGTGCCAGCAGTCCCATGGGTGGGGGCACAGATACGCAGTATTTT.

This clonotype was detected a few times. The chain carries TRBV7-3 and TRBJ1-6; 10 bases map to TRBD1. V trimming: 0 bases; J trimming: 9 bases; junction bases outside the gene matches: 2. This CDR3 has 15 amino acids. CDR1 and CDR2 (germline): SGHTA, FQGTGA. As DNA, the CDR3 is TGTGCCAGCAGCTTAACCGGGGACAGGGGTTCACCCCTCCACTTT. The encoded protein is CASSLTGDRGSPLHF.

This clonotype occurred a few times. The chain employs TRBV7-3 and TRBJ2-3; D not certain. V lost 1 base to trimming and J lost 6 bases, with 5 bases between them. Germline V gene data show CDR1 as SGHTA and CDR2 as FQGTGA. The CDR3 is 12 residues long. In nucleotides, the CDR3 is TGTGCCAGCAGCTTAATGGGGGATACGCAGTATTTT. Protein sequence: CASSLMGDTQYF.

J is TRBJ2-7 and V is TRBV5-6; a weak D match, TRBD1 (6 bases). The V gene lost 1 base and the J gene lost 2 bases, with 10 bases spanning the gap. The CDR3 spans 14 residues. Looked up from germline, CDR1 is SGHDT and CDR2 is YYEEEE. Written as DNA, the CDR3 is TGTGCCAGCAGCTTGCTGGACAGCCCCTACGAGCAGTACTTC. Its protein product is CASSLLDSPYEQYF.

The chain carries TRBV7-8 and TRBJ2-1; 12 nucleotides match TRBD2. CDR1 and CDR2 (germline): SGHVS, FQNEAQ. The CDR3 runs 16 residues. The J segment lost 5 bases and the V segment lost 5 bases, leaving 7 bases of the junction unmatched. In nucleotides, the CDR3 is TGTGCCAGCAGCAGCCGACTAGCGGGGGATAACAATGAGCAGTTCTTC. Residues: CASSSRLAGDNNEQFF.

The chain recombines TRBV19 with TRBJ1-5, with D possibly TRBD1 on 5 matching bases. The V end lost 3 bases, the J end lost 7 bases, and 10 bases lay between the germline ends. The CDR3 covers 13 residues. Looked up from germline, CDR1 is LNHDA and CDR2 is SQIVND (reference sequence). This CDR3 is CASSIGGAQPQHF. In DNA, the CDR3 is TGTGCCAGTAGTATCGGAGGGGCGCAGCCCCAGCATTTT.

The chain uses TRBV4-1 and TRBJ2-2; D is uncertain. Germline V gives CDR1 MGHRA, CDR2 YSYEKL. This CDR3 has 14 residues. Trimming left V 1 base short and J 2 bases short, with 5 bases between. CDR3 residues: CASSQAGNTGELFF. The CDR3 DNA sequence: TGCGCCAGCAGCCAAGCCGGAAACACCGGGGAGCTGTTTTTT.

This clonotype was counted a few times. V is TRBV7-8 and J is TRBJ1-1, with D uncertain. This CDR3 region has 17 residues. The germline CDR1 and CDR2 sequences are SGHVS and FQNEAQ. Trimming pared 5 bases from V and 5 bases from J, leaving 24 bases between. Written as DNA, the CDR3 is TGTGCCAGCAGCGAGGTCCTTGGGGTACCCACACGTACTGAAGCTTTCTTT. This translates into CASSEVLGVPTRTEAFF.

This clonotype was counted at least ten times. The rearrangement uses TRBV7-9 and TRBJ1-1; D remains ambiguous. The V gene's germline CDR1 is SEHNR and CDR2 FQNEAQ (reference sequence). This CDR3 has 12 amino acids. V lost 11 bases, J lost 4 bases, and 14 bases lay in between. The CDR3 nucleotides read TGTGCCGCTATGGGTGAGGGCACTGAAGCTTTCTTT. It is translated as CAAMGEGTEAFF.

This clonotype turned up a few times. One end of the junction fails to match germline, which may point to a read error. The V and J genes are TRBV25-1 and TRBJ2-7; D possibly uses TRBD1 or TRBD2 (7 bases each). Germline-derived CDR1 and CDR2 are MGHDK and SYGVNS. This CDR3 region has 11 residues. The DNA of the CDR3 is TGTGCCAGCAGTCAGGGGGGGAGGTCGCACTTC. It codes for CASSQGGRSHF.

V is TRBV3-1 and J is TRBJ2-3, with D unresolved. Looked up from germline, CDR1 is LGHDT and CDR2 is YNNKEL (reference sequence). The V gene lost 0 bases and the J gene lost 6 bases, with 7 bases spanning the gap. This CDR3 region has 13 residues. This chain's CDR3 is CASSQDGWDTQYF. The CDR3 DNA follows: TGTGCCAGCAGCCAAGACGGATGGGATACGCAGTATTTT.

A remark on this clonotype: A much larger clone lies a single base off, so this may be a read error. The chain combines TRBV4-1 with TRBJ1-1, with D hard to call. The V gene lost 2 bases and the J gene lost 4 bases, with 8 bases spanning the gap. Germline assignment: CDR1 MGHRA and CDR2 YSYEKL. CDR3 length: 13 amino acids. The CDR3 nucleotides are TGCGCCAGCAGCCAACGACGGGCCACTGAAGCTTTCTTT. Translation gives CASSQRRATEAFF.

Remarks on this clonotype: The junction departs from the called germline gene at one end, perhaps through a read error. The chain recombines TRBV7-9 with TRBJ1-5; possible D gene TRBD1, 6 bases. Germline V gene lookup returns CDR1 SEHNR and CDR2 FQNEAQ (reference sequence). The length of the CDR3 is 15 residues. CDR3 nucleotide sequence: TGTGGCAGCAGCTTAGGGGGGGGGTTGGACCAGCCCCAGCATTTT. This sequence encodes CGSSLGGGLDQPQHF.

The V and J genes are TRBV27 and TRBJ2-1, with 9 bases aligning to TRBD1. Germline values: CDR1 MNHEY, CDR2 SMNVEV (reference sequence). The trim removed 6 bases at V and 4 bases at J, leaving 4 bases unmatched. This CDR3 is built from 14 residues. In DNA, the CDR3 is TGTGCCAGCAGGCCGGGACAGGGATACAATGAGCAGTTCTTC. This gives the protein CASRPGQGYNEQFF.

This clonotype was seen a few times. This chain joins TRBV4-3 and TRBJ1-2, with D possibly TRBD1 on 5 matching bases. The CDR3 has 15 amino acids. Germline values: CDR1 LGHNA, CDR2 YSLEER. The ends were cut back, 0 bases at V and 6 bases at J, with 14 bases in the middle. Here the CDR3 DNA reads TGCGCCAGCAGCCAAGATAACGGGGACCCCGATGGCTACACCTTC. This sequence encodes CASSQDNGDPDGYTF.